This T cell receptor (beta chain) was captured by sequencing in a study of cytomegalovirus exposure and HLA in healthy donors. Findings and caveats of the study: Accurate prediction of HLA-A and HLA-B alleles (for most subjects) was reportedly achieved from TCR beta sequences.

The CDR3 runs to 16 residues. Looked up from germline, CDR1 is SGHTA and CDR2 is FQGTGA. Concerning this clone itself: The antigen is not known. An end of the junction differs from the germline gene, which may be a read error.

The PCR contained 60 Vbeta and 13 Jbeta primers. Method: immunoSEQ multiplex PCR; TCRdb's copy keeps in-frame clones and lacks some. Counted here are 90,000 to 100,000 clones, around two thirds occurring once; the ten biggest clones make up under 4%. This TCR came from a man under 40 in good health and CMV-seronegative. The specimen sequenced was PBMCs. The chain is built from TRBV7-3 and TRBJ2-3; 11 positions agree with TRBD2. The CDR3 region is CVSSFSGGAGKDTQYF. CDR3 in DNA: TGTGTCAGCAGCTTTAGCGGGGGGGCCGGTAAAGATACGCAGTATTTT.